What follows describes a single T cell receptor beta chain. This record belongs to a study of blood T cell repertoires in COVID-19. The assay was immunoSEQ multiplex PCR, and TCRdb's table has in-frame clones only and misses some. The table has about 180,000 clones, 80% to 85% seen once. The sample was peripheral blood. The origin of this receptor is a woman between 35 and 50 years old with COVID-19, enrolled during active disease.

CDR3 in amino acids: CASSGRTGNGYTF. The CDR3 bases are TGTGCCAGCAGCGGGCGGACAGGGAATGGCTACACCTTC. The chain employs TRBV11-2 and TRBJ1-2, with 8 bases matching TRBD1. The V and J ends lost 5 bases and 6 bases, in that order; junction bases with no gene match: 5. This CDR3 has 13 residues. Germline loops: CDR1 SGHAT, CDR2 FQNNGV. Looking up the rest from reference TRBV11-2 and TRBJ1-2 gives the full variable domain: EAGVAQSPRYKIIEKRQSVAFWCNPISGHATLYWYQQILGQGPKLLIQFQNNGVVDDSQLPKDRFSAERLKGVDSTLKIQPAKLEDSAVYLCASSGRTGNGYTFGSGTRLTVV.